Below are 31 T cell receptor beta chains sequenced from a single sample in a study of T cell repertoires in cytomegalovirus infection. TCRdb re-called the reads through MiXCR, storing one row per CDR3 protein. The table includes 310,000 or so distinct CDR3 sequences, about a sixth detected once. The sample comprised PBMCs. These receptor sequences come from a human donor in good health (CMV status not recorded). Some clones in this sample may be carry-over from other donors' samples.

The J gene is TRBJ1-2, the V gene TRBV7-2, with 9 bases aligning to TRBD1. The CDR3 runs 14 residues. Per the germline V gene, CDR1 is SGHTA and CDR2 is FQGNSA. The V and J ends lost 4 bases and 4 bases, in that order; junction bases with no gene match: 4. The DNA for the CDR3 is TGTGCCAGCAGCTCCGGACAGGGGAGCTATGGCTACACCTTC. Protein: CASSSGQGSYGYTF.

This chain uses TRBV19 with TRBJ2-1, with D possibly matching TRBD2 (6 bases). The ends were cut back, 11 bases at V and 5 bases at J, with 13 bases in the middle. Germline CDR1 LNHDA, CDR2 SQIVND (reference sequence). The CDR3 has 12 residues. The chain's CDR3 is CAGTPDHNEQFF. The DNA for the CDR3 is TGTGCCGGGACTCCGGACCACAATGAGCAGTTCTTC.

This clonotype has at least ten counts. The chain is built from TRBV19 and TRBJ1-5, with D perhaps TRBD1 (6 bases). CDR3 length: 17 amino acids. V dropped 1 base and J dropped 2 bases, with 15 bases sitting between them. Germline V CDR1 and CDR2: LNHDA, SQIVND (reference sequence). The DNA for the CDR3 is TGTGCCAGTAGTATAGTTAGGGGGTTACGGGGCAATCAGCCCCAGCATTTT. This gives the protein CASSIVRGLRGNQPQHF.

This clonotype was counted many times. DNA of the CDR3: TGTGCCAGCGGTACTAGCGGGGGGAAGGAGACCCAGTACTTC. Protein sequence: CASGTSGGKETQYF. This chain links TRBV7-2 with TRBJ2-5; 12 bases match TRBD2. The CDR3 is 14 residues long. After removal of 8 bases from V and 5 bases from J, the junction contained 6 bases not matched to a gene. Germline V gene sequence: CDR1 SGHTA, CDR2 FQGNSA.

This clonotype has more than one count but fewer than ten. V usage is TRBV6-1 and J usage is TRBJ2-2, with D uncertain. Trimming removed 6 bases at V and 3 bases at J, with 11 bases between. Germline V gene data show CDR1 as MNHNS and CDR2 as SASEGT. The CDR3 length is 14 residues. CDR3 nucleotide sequence: TGTGCCAGCAGCCGACGGATATACACCGGGGAGCTGTTTTTT. Residues: CASSRRIYTGELFF.

The gene calls are TRBV29-1 and TRBJ2-5, with D unclear. The CDR3 sequence is 14 residues long. V was clipped by 8 bases and J by 5 bases, with 21 bases between them. Germline lookup yields CDR1 SQVTM and CDR2 ANQGSEA. CDR3 nucleotide sequence: TGCAGCTCCTGGGAATTGGGTCAGCTGGAGACCCAGTACTTC. Its protein product is CSSWELGQLETQYF.

J is TRBJ2-3 and V is TRBV20-1, with D possibly matching TRBD1 (6 bases). The CDR3 covers 15 residues. Between the trimmed V and J ends, which lost 0 bases and 3 bases, there was a span of 13 bases. Germline CDR1 reads DFQATT; CDR2 reads SNEGSKA (reference sequence). The CDR3 is CSARDLQGGTDTQYF. CDR3 sequence (DNA): TGCAGTGCTAGAGATCTACAGGGCGGAACAGATACGCAGTATTTT.

This clonotype was picked up a small number of times. J is TRBJ1-1 and V is TRBV24-1; no reliable D call. The CDR3 is 18 amino acids. V lost 3 bases to trimming and J lost 2 bases, with 21 bases between them. Germline V gene lookup returns CDR1 KGHDR and CDR2 SFDVKD. The CDR3 region is CATSDRPIPWRANTEAFF. In nucleotides, the CDR3 is TGTGCCACCAGTGATAGACCTATTCCATGGAGGGCCAACACTGAAGCTTTCTTT.

This clonotype appeared many times. The chain carries TRBV20-1 and TRBJ1-2; 7 bases map to TRBD1. The V gene end was trimmed by 5 bases and the J gene end by 2 bases; junction bases not matched to a gene: 8. Germline loops: CDR1 DFQATT, CDR2 SNEGSKA (reference sequence). The CDR3 has 14 residues. The CDR3 sequence is CSAAQGGANYGYTF. DNA for the CDR3: TGCAGTGCTGCGCAGGGGGGGGCAAACTATGGCTACACCTTC.

The genes are TRBV9 and TRBJ2-3; possible D gene TRBD2, 5 bases. The V end was cut by 2 bases, the J end by 0 bases, with 16 bases between. Germline V gene data show CDR1 as SGDLS and CDR2 as YYNGEE. The CDR3 runs to 17 residues. For the CDR3, the DNA is TGTGCCAGCAGCGTCGGTGAGGGCGGTTCTAGCACAGATACGCAGTATTTT. Residues: CASSVGEGGSSTDTQYF.

The chain carries TRBV15 and TRBJ2-2, with D possibly being TRBD2 (6 bases). Germline CDR1 reads LNHNV; CDR2 reads YYDKDF (reference sequence). The CDR3 extends over 16 amino acids. Trimming cost V 0 bases and J 5 bases, with 13 bases left between them. The CDR3 loop is CATSRDSIAGTGELFF. CDR3 nucleotide sequence: TGTGCCACCAGCAGAGATTCCATCGCGGGGACCGGGGAGCTGTTTTTT.

The rearrangement links TRBV2 to TRBJ2-3; no definite D call. Looked up from germline, CDR1 is SNHLY and CDR2 is FYNNEI. The CDR3 runs 14 residues. Trimming shortened V by 3 bases and J by 6 bases, and 13 bases separated the two germline ends. The CDR3 is CASSDVVEGDTQYF. The CDR3 DNA is TGTGCCAGCAGTGACGTTGTTGAAGGGGATACGCAGTATTTT.

This clonotype was observed at least ten times. This chain connects TRBV7-2 to TRBJ2-5, with 12 nucleotides matching TRBD2. The ends lost 1 base at V and 4 bases at J; junction bases unmatched: 7. Germline CDR1 SGHTA, CDR2 FQGNSA. The CDR3 totals 17 residues. The CDR3 is CASSLGASSGGGETQYF. Here the CDR3 DNA reads TGTGCCAGCAGCTTAGGGGCGTCTAGCGGGGGGGGAGAGACCCAGTACTTC.

The table lists this clonotype with many counts. The chain joins TRBV7-9 to TRBJ2-7, with 9 positions matching TRBD2. The CDR3 is 15 amino acids. With V trimmed by 4 bases and J by 2 bases, 6 bases remained unmatched. The germline V gene encodes CDR1 SEHNR and CDR2 FQNEAQ (reference sequence). This CDR3 reads CASSYGLAMTYEQYF. CDR3 in DNA: TGTGCCAGCAGCTACGGACTAGCGATGACCTACGAGCAGTACTTC.

The chain joins TRBV12-3 or TRBV12-4 to TRBJ1-2; D not resolved. V was pared by 7 bases and J by 8 bases, with 14 bases between. The CDR3 length is 12 residues. DNA for the CDR3: TGTGCCAGCACCCGACCTTTGAGCGGCTACACCTTC. Amino acid sequence: CASTRPLSGYTF.

This clonotype was detected a few times. The V and J genes are TRBV20-1 and TRBJ1-5, with 7 nucleotides matching TRBD1. This CDR3 contains 12 residues. The V gene's germline CDR1 is DFQATT and CDR2 SNEGSKA (reference sequence). With 4 bases clipped from V and 6 bases from J, the junction kept 3 bases outside the gene matches. Here the CDR3 reads CSAKGGSQPQHF. Written as DNA, the CDR3 is TGCAGTGCTAAAGGGGGCTCTCAGCCCCAGCATTTT.

The chain has TRBV4-3 and TRBJ2-7, with a possible D match to TRBD1 (6 bases). V lost 0 bases and J 2 bases, leaving 14 bases between the germline ends. The germline gives CDR1 LGHNA, CDR2 YSLEER. The CDR3 has 16 amino acids. The CDR3 sequence is CASSQEWDTSTYEQYF. CDR3 nucleotides: TGCGCCAGCAGCCAAGAATGGGACACATCAACCTACGAGCAGTACTTC.

This clonotype was observed at least ten times. One end of the junction does not line up with germline, which may come from a read error. The CDR3 DNA follows: TGTGCTAGCAGCTTAGTTCCACAGGGCTTGGGCACCGGGGAGCTGTTTTTT. Its protein product is CASSLVPQGLGTGELFF. The chain employs TRBV7-7 and TRBJ2-2; a weak D match, TRBD1 (6 bases). This CDR3 comprises 17 residues. Germline V CDR1 and CDR2: SSHAT, FNYEAQ (reference sequence).

This clonotype was seen at least ten times. This chain links TRBV7-2 with TRBJ1-6; TRBD1 might be the D (5 bases). Looked up from germline, CDR1 is SGHTA and CDR2 is FQGNSA. The CDR3 totals 16 residues. V dropped 5 bases and J dropped 10 bases, with 21 bases sitting between them. As DNA, the CDR3 is TGTGCCAGCAGCGCCACGTCAGGGCTATCACGCTCACCCCTCCACTTT. Residues: CASSATSGLSRSPLHF.

This clonotype has ten or more counts. J is TRBJ1-4 and V is TRBV7-2; D not resolved. V lost 5 bases and J 5 bases, leaving 15 bases between the germline ends. The CDR3 contains 15 residues. Per germline, CDR1 SGHTA and CDR2 FQGNSA. The chain's CDR3 is CASSAMQNINEKLFF. The DNA for the CDR3 is TGTGCCAGCAGCGCGATGCAGAATATAAATGAAAAACTGTTTTTT.

The V and J genes are TRBV6-5 and TRBJ2-7; the D gene is possibly TRBD1 (7 bases). This CDR3 spans 15 amino acids. Trimming left V 2 bases short and J 2 bases short, with 13 bases between. Germline V lookup: CDR1 MNHEY, CDR2 SVGAGI. The CDR3 DNA reads TGTGCCAGCAGTTACGGCGGGACAGCAACCTACGAGCAGTACTTC. Amino acids: CASSYGGTATYEQYF.

The J gene is TRBJ2-1, the V gene TRBV2, with D hard to call. CDR1 is SNHLY and CDR2 is FYNNEI in the germline V gene. V was trimmed by 7 bases and J by 5 bases, leaving 9 bases between them. CDR3 length equals 12 residues. CDR3 sequence: CASNLRDNEQFF. CDR3 DNA: TGTGCCAGCAATCTTAGAGACAATGAGCAGTTCTTC.

This clonotype was counted at least ten times. The chain links TRBV4-1 to TRBJ2-7; TRBD2 matches 7 bases. With V trimmed by 2 bases and J by 0 bases, 10 bases remained unmatched. Germline V CDR1 and CDR2: MGHRA, YSYEKL. The CDR3 is 17 amino acids. CDR3 coding DNA: TGCGCCAGCAGCCAACCCTCGGGAGGCCATGGCTCCTACGAGCAGTACTTC. Residues: CASSQPSGGHGSYEQYF.

This clonotype showed up many times. CDR3 residues: CASSPYVRGERAYNEQFF. In nucleotides, the CDR3 is TGTGCCAGCAGCCCATACGTTCGGGGGGAGCGTGCCTACAATGAGCAGTTCTTC. The V call is TRBV7-3, the J call TRBJ2-1; 7 nucleotides line up with TRBD2. Trimming at V came to 5 bases and at J to 2 bases, leaving 15 bases not matched to a gene. Germline CDR1 and CDR2: SGHTA and FQGTGA. The CDR3 is 18 residues long.

The V and J genes are TRBV7-6 and TRBJ2-5; 10 bases map to TRBD2. Germline values: CDR1 SGHVS, CDR2 FNYEAQ. This CDR3 contains 17 residues. V trimming: 2 bases; J trimming: 5 bases; junction bases outside the gene matches: 11. CDR3 loop: CASSLLQGTSEGETQYF. CDR3 DNA sequence: TGTGCCAGCAGCTTATTACAGGGGACTAGCGAAGGGGAGACCCAGTACTTC.

In this sample, this clonotype turned up many times. The chain joins TRBV6-5 to TRBJ1-3; a weak D match, TRBD1 (5 bases). This CDR3 spans 18 amino acids. Trimming removed 0 bases from V and 1 base from J, with 16 bases in between. From germline, CDR1 is MNHEY and CDR2 SVGAGI. The chain's CDR3 is CASSYSRDRSHSGNTIYF. The CDR3 bases are TGTGCCAGCAGTTACTCGCGCGACAGAAGTCATTCTGGAAACACCATATATTTT.

The chain recombines TRBV5-1 with TRBJ2-1; TRBD2 matches at 7 bases. V dropped 0 bases and J dropped 6; count of bases not matched to a gene: 6. Germline CDR1 is SGHRS and CDR2 is YFSETQ. This CDR3 region has 15 residues. This CDR3 reads CASSLGGGRSNEQFF. The CDR3 nucleotides read TGCGCCAGCAGCTTGGGCGGGGGACGCTCCAATGAGCAGTTCTTC.

This clonotype has only a few counts. The J gene is TRBJ1-1, the V gene TRBV12-3 or TRBV12-4; TRBD1 aligns across 7 bases. This CDR3 is 13 amino acids long. Trimming took 7 bases from V and 4 from J; bases not matched to a gene: 6. The CDR3 region is CASTETGTTEAFF. The CDR3 DNA reads TGTGCCAGCACCGAGACAGGGACCACTGAAGCTTTCTTT.

In the case of this clonotype: A read error may be the cause here, since a much bigger clone is one base away. The chain employs TRBV4-2 and TRBJ1-4; tentative D call: TRBD1 (5 bases). Germline CDR1 is LGHNA and CDR2 is YNFKEQ. This CDR3 is built from 14 residues. Trimming pared 4 bases from V and 7 bases from J, leaving 13 bases between. The CDR3 loop is CASSLPGIGEKLFF. In DNA form, the CDR3 reads TGTGCCAGCAGCCTTCCAGGGATTGGTGAAAAACTGTTTTTT.

This rearrangement joins TRBV20-1 to TRBJ2-3; 15 bases match TRBD2. This CDR3 spans 18 amino acids. V was pared by 3 bases and J by 4 bases, with 11 bases of the junction left unmatched. The germline V gene encodes CDR1 DFQATT and CDR2 SNEGSKA (reference sequence). The chain's CDR3 is CSARIPGLAGGGPDTQYF. The CDR3 coding sequence is TGCAGTGCTAGGATACCGGGACTAGCGGGGGGCGGCCCAGATACGCAGTATTTT.

The CDR3 DNA is TGCGCCAGCAGCCAAGGATCCGGGGGCGCGGATCAGCCCCAGCATTTT. This translates into CASSQGSGGADQPQHF. J is TRBJ1-5 and V is TRBV4-1; TRBD1 might be the D (6 bases). The germline V gene encodes CDR1 MGHRA and CDR2 YSYEKL. The V end was cut by 1 base, the J end by 5 bases, with 15 bases between. CDR3 length equals 16 residues.